The source of this TCR beta chain is a study of blood T cells in healthy people across ages. The study, taken as a whole, reports: The authors considered diversity estimates from one million T cells to be underestimates.

Primers used in a second PCR of about 7 to 12 cycles were a sample-barcoded 5' primer and a J-beta primer mix. Each of the samples gave a minimum of 2.5 million paired-end reads that contained CDR3. TCRdb analysed the 5' RACE reads with MiXCR anew, one entry per CDR3 protein. Here the sample spans hundreds of thousands of distinct CDR3 sequences, under 55% being singletons. Details on this clonotype: Its cognate antigen is unknown.

CDR3 length: 14 amino acids. The germline gives CDR1 MNHEY, CDR2 SMNVEV (reference sequence). The ends were cut back, 2 bases at V and 4 bases at J, with 11 bases in the middle. Russia was home to the donors, healthy Caucasian individuals aged 6 to 90. PBMCs were isolated at a quantity of at least 6 million per sample. Specimen: blood. The chain joins TRBV27 to TRBJ1-1; the D is unclear. This sequence originates from a man in his sixties in good health. Written as DNA, the CDR3 is TGTGCCAGCAGTTTAGGAGGGAGGATCACTGAAGCTTTCTTT. The encoded protein is CASSLGGRITEAFF.